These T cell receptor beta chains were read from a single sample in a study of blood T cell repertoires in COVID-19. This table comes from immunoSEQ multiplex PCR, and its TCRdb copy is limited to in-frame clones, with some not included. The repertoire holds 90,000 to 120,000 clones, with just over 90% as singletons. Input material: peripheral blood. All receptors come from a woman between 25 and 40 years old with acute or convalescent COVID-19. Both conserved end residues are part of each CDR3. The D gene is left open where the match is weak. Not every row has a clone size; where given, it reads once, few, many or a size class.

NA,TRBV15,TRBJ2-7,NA,CATSRDSLGTHYEQYF,TGTGCCACCAGCAGAGATAGTTTAGGGACACATTACGAGCAGTACTTC
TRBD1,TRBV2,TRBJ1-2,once,CASRKGTGDNYGYTF,TGTGCCAGCAGAAAAGGGACAGGGGATAACTATGGCTACACCTTC
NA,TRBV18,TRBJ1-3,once,CASFPRSGGGNTIYF,TGTGCCAGCTTCCCGAGGTCAGGAGGTGGAAACACCATATATTTT
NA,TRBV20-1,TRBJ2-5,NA,CSATDQETQYF,TGCAGTGCCACGGACCAAGAGACCCAGTACTTC
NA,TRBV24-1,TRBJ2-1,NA,CATSDPGQGGGWSYNEQFF,TGTGCCACCAGTGACCCTGGACAGGGAGGGGGATGGTCCTACAATGAGCAGTTCTTC
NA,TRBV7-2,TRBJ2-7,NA,CASSLVSYEQYF,TGTGCCAGCAGCTTAGTGAGCTACGAGCAGTACTTC
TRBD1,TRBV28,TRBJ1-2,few,CASSSPRRGLIYGYTF,TGTGCCAGCAGTTCCCCCCGGAGGGGGCTGATCTATGGCTACACCTTC
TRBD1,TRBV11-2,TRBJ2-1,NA,CASNPTGSRNEQFF,TGTGCCAGCAACCCGACAGGGTCCCGCAATGAGCAGTTCTTC
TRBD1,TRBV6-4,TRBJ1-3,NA,CASSDMTGKRNTIYF,TGTGCCAGCAGTGACATGACAGGGAAGCGTAACACCATATATTTT
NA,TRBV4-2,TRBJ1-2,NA,CASSQDHSGGLFYGYTF,TGTGCCAGCAGCCAAGATCATTCCGGAGGTTTGTTCTATGGCTACACCTTC